This section outlines one T cell receptor beta chain sequence together with its context. Its specificity is not known. The CDR3 runs 18 residues. The J segment lost 4 bases and the V segment lost 1 base, leaving 13 bases of the junction unmatched. Germline loops: CDR1 SEHNR, CDR2 FQNEAQ (reference sequence). TCRdb's table, derived via immunoSEQ multiplex PCR, lists solely in-frame clones and lacks some. This sample yields over 95,000 clones, of which around nine tenths are seen a single time; 10% to 15% belongs to the top ten. The entry originates in a study of T cell responses to AZD1222 COVID-19 vaccine. Study details: Samples with a second dose at about 4 or about 12 weeks were pooled together. Study observations and caveats: Clonal diversity may have been underestimated in mostly white British donors.

The specimen comprised peripheral blood, sampled on day 0 of AZD1222 vaccination. The receptor was derived from an adult in good health. The rearrangement uses TRBV7-9 and TRBJ1-2; the match to TRBD1 covers 9 bases. In nucleotides, the CDR3 is TGTGCCAGCAGCTTAGACGGGAGGAAACAGGGGGCTACCTATGGCTACACCTTC. Translation gives CASSLDGRKQGATYGYTF.